Sequencing of this T cell receptor beta chain was carried out in a study of CD8+CD57+ T cells in acquired aplastic anemia. Background on the study: Mean yield of DNA from sorted CD4+ and CD8+ cells was about 3.2 ug. Healthy donors had, on average, approximately 11 million reads for their CD4+ cells.

CDR3 length: 13 residues. Germline assignment: CDR1 SGHRS and CDR2 YFSETQ. Unmatched junction bases numbered 6, after V lost 1 base and J lost 12 bases. Points on this clonotype: Its antigen is unknown.

Investigators profiled TCR beta VDJ and CDR3 from genomic DNA template. MiXCR was run by TCRdb on the reads, yielding one entry per CDR3 protein. In the table there are a few hundred thousand distinct CDR3 sequences, 65% to 80% of which are singletons. Points from the study as a whole: No significant patient-versus-control difference appeared in CD8+ Simpson's diversity. In common between the patients and the controls were around 29 CD8+ CDR3 sequences.

The receptor's source is a human donor in good health, serving as a control. The V gene is TRBV5-1, the J gene TRBJ1-4; 7 bases fit TRBD1. The sequenced material came from sorted CD4+, CD8+, or CD8+CD57+ T cells (not recorded which) from PBMCs. The CDR3 DNA sequence: TGCGCCAGCAGCTTGATTGCAGGGGGGGAACTGTTTTTT. It codes for CASSLIAGGELFF.